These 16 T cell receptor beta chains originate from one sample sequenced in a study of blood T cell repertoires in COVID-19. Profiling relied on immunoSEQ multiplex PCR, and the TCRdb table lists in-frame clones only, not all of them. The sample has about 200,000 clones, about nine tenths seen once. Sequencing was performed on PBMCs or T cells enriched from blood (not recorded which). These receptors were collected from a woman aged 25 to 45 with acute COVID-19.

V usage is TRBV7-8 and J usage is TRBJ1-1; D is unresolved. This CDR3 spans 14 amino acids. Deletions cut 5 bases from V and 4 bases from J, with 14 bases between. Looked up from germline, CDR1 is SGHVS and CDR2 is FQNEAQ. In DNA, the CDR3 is TGTGCCAGCAGCCGCGCGGCGTGGGTCACTGAAGCTTTCTTT. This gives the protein CASSRAAWVTEAFF. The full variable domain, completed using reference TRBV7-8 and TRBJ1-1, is GAGVSQSPRYKVAKRGQDVALRCDPISGHVSLFWYQQALGQGPEFLTYFQNEAQLDKSGLPSDRFFAERPEGSVSTLKIQRTQQEDSAVYLCASSRAAWVTEAFFGQGTRLTVV.

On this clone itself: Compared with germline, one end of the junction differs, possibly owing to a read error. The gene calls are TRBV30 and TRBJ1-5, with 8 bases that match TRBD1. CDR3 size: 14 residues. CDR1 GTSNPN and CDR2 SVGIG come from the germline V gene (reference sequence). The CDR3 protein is CAWGPSGGNQPQHF. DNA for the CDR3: TGTGCCTGGGGCCCCTCAGGGGGCAACCAGCCCCAGCATTTT.

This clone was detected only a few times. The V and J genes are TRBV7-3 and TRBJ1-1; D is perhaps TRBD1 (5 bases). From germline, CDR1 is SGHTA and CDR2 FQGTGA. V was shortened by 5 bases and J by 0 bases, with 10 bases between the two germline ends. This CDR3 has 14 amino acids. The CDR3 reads CASSPGGMNTEAFF. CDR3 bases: TGTGCCAGCAGCCCGGGGGGTATGAACACTGAAGCTTTCTTT.

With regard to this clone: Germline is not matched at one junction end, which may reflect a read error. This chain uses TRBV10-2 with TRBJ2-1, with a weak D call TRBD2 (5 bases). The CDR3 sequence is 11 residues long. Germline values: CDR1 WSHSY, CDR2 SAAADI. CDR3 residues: CASGVTSGELF. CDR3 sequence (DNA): TGCGCCAGCGGGGTCACCAGCGGAGAACTCTTC.

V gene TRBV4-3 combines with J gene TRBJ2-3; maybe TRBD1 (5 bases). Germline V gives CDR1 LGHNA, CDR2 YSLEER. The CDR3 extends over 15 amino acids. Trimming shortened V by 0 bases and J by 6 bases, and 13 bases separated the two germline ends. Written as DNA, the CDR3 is TGCGCCAGCAGCCAAGATGGCAGGGTAGGTGATACGCAGTATTTT. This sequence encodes CASSQDGRVGDTQYF.

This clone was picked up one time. CDR3 protein: CASSLRGSGTEAFF. The DNA for the CDR3 is TGTGCCAGCAGCTTGCGAGGGTCCGGCACTGAAGCTTTCTTT. The chain uses TRBV5-4 and TRBJ1-1, with D unresolved. Trimming left V 1 base short and J 4 bases short, with 11 bases between. The CDR3 runs 14 residues. CDR1 and CDR2 (germline): SGHNT, YYREEE (reference sequence).

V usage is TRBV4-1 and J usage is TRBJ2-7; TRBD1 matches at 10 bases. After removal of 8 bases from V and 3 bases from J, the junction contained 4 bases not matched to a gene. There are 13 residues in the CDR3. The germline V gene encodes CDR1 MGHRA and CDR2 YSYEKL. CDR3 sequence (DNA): TGCGCCAGCGGGAGGACAGGGGGCTACGAGCAGTACTTC. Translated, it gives CASGRTGGYEQYF.

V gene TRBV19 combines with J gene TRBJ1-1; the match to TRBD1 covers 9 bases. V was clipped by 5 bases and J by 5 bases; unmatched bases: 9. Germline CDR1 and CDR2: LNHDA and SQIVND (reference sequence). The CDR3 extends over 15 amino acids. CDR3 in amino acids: CASSSPDRGRTEAFF. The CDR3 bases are TGTGCCAGTAGTTCACCGGACAGGGGAAGAACTGAAGCTTTCTTT.

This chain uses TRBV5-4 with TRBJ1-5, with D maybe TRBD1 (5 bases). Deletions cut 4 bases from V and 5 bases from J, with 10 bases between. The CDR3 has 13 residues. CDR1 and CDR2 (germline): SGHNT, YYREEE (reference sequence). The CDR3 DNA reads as TGTGCCAGCAGCCAGGGATGGGATCAGCCCCAGCATTTT. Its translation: CASSQGWDQPQHF.

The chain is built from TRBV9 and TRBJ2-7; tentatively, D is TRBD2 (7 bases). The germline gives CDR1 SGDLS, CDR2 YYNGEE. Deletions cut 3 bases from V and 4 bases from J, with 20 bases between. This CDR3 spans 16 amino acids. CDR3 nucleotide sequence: TGTGCCAGCAGCGACCAGGGGAGGGGCGCTACTTACGAGCAGTACTTC. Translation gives CASSDQGRGATYEQYF.

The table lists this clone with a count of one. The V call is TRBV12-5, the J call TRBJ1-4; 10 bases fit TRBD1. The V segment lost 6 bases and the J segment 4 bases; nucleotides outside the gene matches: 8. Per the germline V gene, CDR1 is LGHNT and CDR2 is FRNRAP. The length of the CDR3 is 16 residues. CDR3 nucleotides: TGTGCTAGTGGGGCGGGACAGGGGAAAGGTAATGAAAAACTGTTTTTT. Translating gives CASGAGQGKGNEKLFF.

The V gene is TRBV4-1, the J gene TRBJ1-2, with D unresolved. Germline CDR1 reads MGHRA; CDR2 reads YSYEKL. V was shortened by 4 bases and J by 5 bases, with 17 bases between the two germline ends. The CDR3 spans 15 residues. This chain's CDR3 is CASSPLDGEGYGYTF. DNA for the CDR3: TGCGCCAGCAGCCCCCTGGATGGGGAGGGATATGGCTACACCTTC.

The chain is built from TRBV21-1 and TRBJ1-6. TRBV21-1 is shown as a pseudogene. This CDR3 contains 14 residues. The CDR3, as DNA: TGTGCCAGCAGCAAAGCTGAGCTCAATTCACCCCTCCACTTT. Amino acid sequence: CASSKAELNSPLHF.

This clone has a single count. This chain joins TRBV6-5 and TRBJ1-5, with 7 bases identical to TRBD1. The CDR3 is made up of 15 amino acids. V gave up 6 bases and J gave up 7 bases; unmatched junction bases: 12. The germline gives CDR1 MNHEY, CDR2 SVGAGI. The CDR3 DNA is TGTGCCAGCAGGGTAAGGGGGCATGGGAGGCAGCCCCAGCATTTT. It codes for CASRVRGHGRQPQHF.

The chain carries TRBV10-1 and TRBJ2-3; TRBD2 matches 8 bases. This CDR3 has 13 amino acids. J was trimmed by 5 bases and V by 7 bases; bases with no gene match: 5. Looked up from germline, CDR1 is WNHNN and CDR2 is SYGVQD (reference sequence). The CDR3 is CASTAGGLDTQYF. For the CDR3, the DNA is TGCGCCAGCACCGCGGGGGGATTAGATACGCAGTATTTT.

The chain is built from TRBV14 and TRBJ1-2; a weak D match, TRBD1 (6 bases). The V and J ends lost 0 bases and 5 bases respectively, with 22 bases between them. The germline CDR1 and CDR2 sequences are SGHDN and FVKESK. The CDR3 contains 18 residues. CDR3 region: CASSQDFLRDIKGYGYTF. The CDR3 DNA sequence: TGTGCCAGCAGCCAAGATTTTCTCCGGGACATTAAGGGTTATGGCTACACCTTC.